This T cell receptor beta chain is from a study of blood T cell repertoires in COVID-19. On the study more broadly: The United States, Italy and Spain were the sources of the acute and convalescent COVID-19 samples. T cells, B-cell-depleted T cells, or PBMCs supplied cDNA or gDNA.

Per the original data handling: Estimated nucleated cell counts came from reference gene primer amplification. Assay: immunoSEQ multiplex PCR; the TCRdb copy retains only in-frame clones and omits some. V, J and clone size are those of that table, while D and trimming were read from the DNA. The sample includes 75,000 to 95,000 clones, 82% of them seen just once. Germline V gives CDR1 KGHSH, CDR2 LQKENI. The CDR3 covers 14 residues. V dropped 4 bases and J dropped 4; count of bases not matched to a gene: 4. The sample taken for sequencing was peripheral blood. This chain uses TRBV18 with TRBJ1-1, with 9 bases aligning to TRBD1. This TCR derives from a human donor in a cohort sampled during active COVID-19. The CDR3 DNA reads TGTGCCAGCTCACGGGACAGGGTAGGCACTGAAGCTTTCTTT. As protein: CASSRDRVGTEAFF.